This T cell receptor beta chain derives from a study of siplizumab effects on memory and regulatory T cells. This table comes from immunoSEQ multiplex PCR, and its TCRdb copy is limited to in-frame clones, with some not included. The table shows some 97,000 clones, with approximately 94% occurring only once. Germline lookup yields CDR1 SGHNT and CDR2 YYREEE (reference sequence). Losses at the gene ends were 4 bases for V and 5 bases for J; bases not matched to a gene: 7. The CDR3 runs to 15 residues. Findings and caveats of the study: Naive T cells, seemingly more diverse than memory cells, seemed major alloresponse contributors.

On this clone: Its specificity is unknown.

Sequencing was carried out using non-Treg CD4+ T cells sorted from blood. The chain is built from TRBV5-4 and TRBJ2-5, with TRBD1 matching over 11 bases. The receptor's source is a human donor in good health. The DNA for the CDR3 is TGTGCCAGCAGCCGGACAGGGGGCGGTGGGGAGACCCAGTACTTC. Translating it yields CASSRTGGGGETQYF.